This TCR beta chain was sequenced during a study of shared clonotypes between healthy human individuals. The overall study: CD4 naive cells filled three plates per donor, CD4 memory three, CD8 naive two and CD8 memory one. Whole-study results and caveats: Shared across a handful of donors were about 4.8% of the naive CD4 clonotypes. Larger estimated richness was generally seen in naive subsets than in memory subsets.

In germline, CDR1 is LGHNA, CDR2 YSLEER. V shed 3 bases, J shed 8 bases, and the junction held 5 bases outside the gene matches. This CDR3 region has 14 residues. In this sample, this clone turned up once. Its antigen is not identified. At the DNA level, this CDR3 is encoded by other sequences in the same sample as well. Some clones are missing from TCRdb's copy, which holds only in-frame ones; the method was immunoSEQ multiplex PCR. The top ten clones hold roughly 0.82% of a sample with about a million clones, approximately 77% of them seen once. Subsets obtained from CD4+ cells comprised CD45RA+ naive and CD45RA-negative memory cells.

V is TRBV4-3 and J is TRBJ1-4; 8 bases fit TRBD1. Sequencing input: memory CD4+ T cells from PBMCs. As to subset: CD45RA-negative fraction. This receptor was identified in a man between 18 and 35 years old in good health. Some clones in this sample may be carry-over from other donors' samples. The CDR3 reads CASSHAGGAEKLFF. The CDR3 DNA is TGCGCCAGCAGCCACGCAGGGGGCGCGGAAAAACTGTTTTTT.